The 10 T cell receptor beta chains below were found in one sample sequenced in a study of a mutant IDH1 vaccine in newly diagnosed glioma. Time point described: baseline, week 1 (first vaccination visit). Treatment defined: pre-vaccination baseline after standard-of-care therapy. Clones were sequenced by immunoSEQ multiplex PCR, and TCRdb holds only the in-frame ones, with some missing. The table has 80,000 to 100,000 clones, around 80% seen once. Sequences were derived from PBMCs, sampled from a glioma patient treated with radiotherapy, temozolomide or both. The receptors were gathered from a man aged 35-49 years with glioma.

The CDR3 coding sequence is TGTGCCAGTAAGGGAGAGACAGGGATTACCTCTAACTATGGCTACACCTTC. It is translated as CASKGETGITSNYGYTF. The chain carries TRBV19 and TRBJ1-2, with TRBD1 matching over 7 bases. This CDR3 comprises 17 residues. Germline V gene lookup returns CDR1 LNHDA and CDR2 SQIVND (reference sequence). J gave up 0 bases and V 7 bases, and 14 bases lay outside the gene matches.

This clone was seen only a few times. The chain uses TRBV12-2 and TRBJ1-1; the D segment call TRBD1 is taken from the table without a DNA check. TRBV12-2 is listed as a pseudogene. The CDR3 spans 16 residues. CDR3 residues: CASRLVQAFWNTEAFF. Written as DNA, the CDR3 is TGTGCAAGTCGCTTAGTACAGGCATTCTGGAACACTGAAGCTTTCTTT.

The J gene is TRBJ2-1, the V gene TRBV10-3; a weak D match, TRBD1 (6 bases). V was pared by 3 bases and J by 8 bases, with 8 bases between. The CDR3 extends over 12 amino acids. Germline CDR1 is ENHRY and CDR2 is SYGVKD. The CDR3 spells CAISEEGDEQFF. CDR3 DNA sequence: TGTGCCATCAGTGAAGAGGGGGATGAGCAGTTCTTC.

V is TRBV11-2 and J is TRBJ1-6; 7 positions agree with TRBD1. This CDR3 is 17 amino acids long. Germline trimming cut 0 bases from V and 6 bases from J; bases unmatched to any gene: 8. CDR1 is SGHAT and CDR2 is FQNNGV in the germline V gene. CDR3 in DNA: TGTGCCAGCAGCTTAGAATTCGGGGCAGGGGGTAATTCACCCCTCCACTTT. Translating gives CASSLEFGAGGNSPLHF.

The chain employs TRBV4-2 and TRBJ2-7; TRBD2 aligns across 9 bases. The V gene end was trimmed by 1 base and the J gene end by 4 bases; junction bases not matched to a gene: 5. CDR3 length: 15 amino acids. Per germline, CDR1 LGHNA and CDR2 YNFKEQ. The CDR3 sequence is CASSQALAGAYEQYF. DNA for the CDR3: TGTGCCAGCAGCCAAGCCTTAGCGGGGGCATACGAGCAGTACTTC.

The CDR3 DNA reads TGCGCCAGCAGCTTGGCCGGGACAGGGAGCGCAGATACGCAGTATTTT. It is translated as CASSLAGTGSADTQYF. The rearrangement joins TRBV5-1 to TRBJ2-3; 9 bases are a match to TRBD1. V dropped 0 bases and J dropped 4; count of bases not matched to a gene: 6. This CDR3 has 16 residues. CDR1 is SGHRS and CDR2 is YFSETQ in the germline V gene.

This sequence joins TRBV2 and TRBJ1-1, with 9 bases identical to TRBD1. The CDR3 sequence is 13 residues long. Germline CDR1 reads SNHLY; CDR2 reads FYNNEI. The V gene end was trimmed by 11 bases and the J gene end by 4 bases; junction bases not matched to a gene: 8. The CDR3 reads CAGKDRGPTEAFF. CDR3 nucleotides: TGTGCCGGAAAGGACAGGGGCCCCACTGAAGCTTTCTTT.

The rearrangement uses TRBV18 and TRBJ1-4, with D maybe TRBD1 (5 bases). CDR1 is KGHSH and CDR2 is LQKENI in the germline V gene. The V end lost 6 bases, the J end lost 0 bases, and 11 bases lay between the germline ends. This CDR3 is built from 15 residues. CDR3 sequence (DNA): TGTGCCAGCTCCCCCCGGGGACCAACTAATGAAAAACTGTTTTTT. Translated, it gives CASSPRGPTNEKLFF.

This clone was seen only a few times. The gene calls are TRBV6-4 and TRBJ2-7; 7 bases fit TRBD1. CDR3 length: 14 residues. J gave up 2 bases and V 7 bases, and 8 bases lay outside the gene matches. Germline V gives CDR1 MRHNA, CDR2 SNTAGT. In DNA, the CDR3 is TGTGCCAGCAAATCCCCGGGACAGACCTACGAGCAGTACTTC. Amino acids: CASKSPGQTYEQYF.

The chain links TRBV6-1 to TRBJ1-3, with TRBD1 as a possible D gene (6 bases). Trimming stripped 2 bases from V and 4 bases from J, with 12 bases between. This CDR3 has 15 residues. The germline CDR1 and CDR2 sequences are MNHNS and SASEGT. The DNA of the CDR3 is TGTGCCAGCAGTGAATATGGGGGCGTGGGAAACACCATATATTTT. Protein product: CASSEYGGVGNTIYF.